Below, 10 T cell receptor beta chains from the same sample are listed, as sequenced in a study of graft-versus-host responses after intestinal transplantation. Their cognate antigens are unknown. The repertoire was sequenced with immunoSEQ multiplex PCR; TCRdb's copy has only in-frame clones and lacks some. The sample has about 35,000 clones; over 90% are singletons. The sequencing used unstimulated CD8+ T cells sorted from spleen or lymph node cells, collected before transplant. These receptors were obtained from a human donor who was the organ donor for an intestinal transplant.

V gene TRBV27 combines with J gene TRBJ2-3, with TRBD1 as a possible D gene (5 bases). This CDR3 is built from 18 residues. V was shortened by 1 base and J by 6 bases, with 23 bases between the two germline ends. The V gene's germline CDR1 is MNHEY and CDR2 SMNVEV (reference sequence). CDR3 in amino acids: CASSLFPGDSQPRDTQYF. CDR3 coding DNA: TGTGCCAGCAGTTTATTTCCCGGAGACAGCCAACCAAGGGATACGCAGTATTTT.

The V call is TRBV7-2, the J call TRBJ2-7; the D gene is possibly TRBD2 (5 bases). Germline lookup yields CDR1 SGHTA and CDR2 FQGNSA. V shed 4 bases and J shed 7 bases, with 8 bases lying between them. This CDR3 is 11 amino acids long. The CDR3 reads CASSSRLEQYF. CDR3 in DNA: TGTGCCAGCAGCTCCCGACTAGAGCAGTACTTC.

The rearrangement uses TRBV5-6 and TRBJ1-1; tentative D call: TRBD1 (6 bases). The germline CDR1 and CDR2 sequences are SGHDT and YYEEEE. Trimming took 0 bases from V and 5 from J, leaving 8 bases between them. This CDR3 contains 13 residues. CDR3 coding DNA: TGTGCCAGCAGCTTGGGGGGGCGTACTGAAGCTTTCTTT. The encoded protein is CASSLGGRTEAFF.

The chain's CDR3 is CASSQLAGDTGELFF. The CDR3 coding sequence is TGTGCCAGCAGCCAACTAGCGGGAGACACCGGGGAGCTGTTTTTT. The V call is TRBV14, the J call TRBJ2-2; 10 bases are shared with TRBD2. The CDR3 has 15 amino acids. V was pared by 2 bases and J by 3 bases, with 0 bases of the junction left unmatched. The germline CDR1 and CDR2 sequences are SGHDN and FVKESK.

The chain combines TRBV7-2 with TRBJ2-1; 7 positions match TRBD2. Per the germline V gene, CDR1 is SGHTA and CDR2 is FQGNSA. This CDR3 region has 14 residues. J gave up 4 bases and V 0 bases, and 0 bases lay outside the gene matches. The CDR3 DNA follows: TGTGCCAGCAGCTTAGCGGGAGGGTACAATGAGCAGTTCTTC. Protein sequence: CASSLAGGYNEQFF.

The chain has TRBV6-5 and TRBJ2-7; 9 positions match TRBD2. The V gene's germline CDR1 is MNHEY and CDR2 SVGAGI. The CDR3 extends over 14 amino acids. The junction had 7 bases not matched to a gene; V was cut back by 6 bases and J by 4 bases. In DNA, the CDR3 is TGTGCCAGCAGGTATAGCGGGAGTTTTTACGAGCAGTACTTC. Its protein is CASRYSGSFYEQYF.

V and J are TRBV5-4 and TRBJ2-7, with D perhaps TRBD2 (6 bases). V gave up 4 bases and J gave up 3 bases, with 14 bases separating them. In germline, CDR1 is SGHNT, CDR2 YYREEE (reference sequence). The CDR3 is made up of 14 amino acids. The CDR3 DNA reads TGTGCCAGCAGCCCCTGGGAGGTAAACTACGAGCAGTACTTC. This translates into CASSPWEVNYEQYF.

This clone was recorded a few times. A junction boundary mismatches the germline segment, possibly from a read error. This chain uses TRBV27 with TRBJ2-2; D might be TRBD1 (7 bases). This CDR3 has 16 residues. Germline-derived CDR1 and CDR2 are MNHEY and SMNVEV (reference sequence). CDR3 coding DNA: TGTGCCAGCAGTTTGGAGGGACAGACCGAACACCGGGGAGCTGTTTTT. Amino acid sequence: CASSLEGQTEHRGAVF.

Only one count was recorded for this clone. The chain links TRBV2 to TRBJ2-1; TRBD2 is a possible D gene (5 bases). V lost 4 bases to trimming and J lost 7 bases, with 11 bases between them. Per germline, CDR1 SNHLY and CDR2 FYNNEI. This CDR3 has 13 residues. CDR3 in DNA: TGTGCCAGCAGTGTGGGTCCGGGGAATGAGCAGTTCTTC. Translation: CASSVGPGNEQFF.

The rearrangement uses TRBV5-1 and TRBJ2-1; TRBD1 might be the D (6 bases). Germline V lookup: CDR1 SGHRS, CDR2 YFSETQ. The CDR3 runs 14 residues. V lost 4 bases and J 5 bases, leaving 13 bases between the germline ends. CDR3 loop: CASSPGQQDNEQFF. The CDR3 DNA sequence: TGCGCCAGCAGCCCCGGACAGCAGGACAATGAGCAGTTCTTC.